The present TCR beta chain was sequenced within a study of CD4 T cells in relation to SARS-CoV-2 and coronaviruses. Study at large: PBMCs were cultured with antigen for about eleven days before TCR beta sequencing. Shared crossreactive spike epitopes were mapped to their HLA restriction.

The study, taken as a whole, reports: Samples before the pandemic and after infection were not matched within any donor.

CDR3 length: 14 residues. Trimming took off 3 bases at V and 6 bases at J, with 15 bases between the two ends. Germline V gene sequence: CDR1 MNHEY, CDR2 SMNVEV (reference sequence). For this clone: Its target is not known.

The unexposed donors gave CD4+ T cells in about 2011-2018, prior to COVID-19. Isolation of CD4+ T cells took place after less than 11 days in culture. Cells permitting, SARS-CoV-2 S/N and four cold-coronavirus spikes were tested on unexposed-donor CD4+ T cells. Clones were sequenced by immunoSEQ multiplex PCR, and TCRdb holds only the in-frame ones, with some missing. The sample comprises about 12,000 clones, approximately 69% of which are singletons, and roughly 7.8% rests with the top ten. The sample taken for sequencing was CD4+ T cells from PBMCs, cultured in vitro. The chain is built from TRBV27 and TRBJ2-7, with a possible D match to TRBD1 (6 bases). This clonotype was sampled from a human donor in good health. DNA of the CDR3: TGTGCCAGCAGTTTGTACAGGGTAAGGGGCGAGCAGTACTTC. Translated, it gives CASSLYRVRGEQYF.